This entry is about one TCR beta chain. For each subset, genomic DNA was distributed in equal portions over several immunoSEQ plates. Amplification in unsorted PBMC replicate PCRs started from around 0.3 ug DNA, which equals some 29,000 T cell genomes. Measured with immunoSEQ multiplex PCR; TCRdb has only the in-frame clones, and not every one. The sample includes approximately 500,000 clones, roughly 78% of them seen just once. The data were taken from a study of shared clonotypes between healthy human individuals. V shed 7 bases and J shed 5 bases, with 18 bases lying between them. The CDR3 has 14 residues. Germline V gives CDR1 MDHEN, CDR2 SYDVKM.

This chain connects TRBV28 to TRBJ2-7, with D possibly TRBD2 on 5 matching bases. The sample comprised PBMCs. This receptor was identified in a woman aged 40 to 50 in good health. Some clones in this sample may be carry-over from other donors' samples. In nucleotides, the CDR3 is TGTGCCAGCACCGGAGGAGCGATAAGAGACGAGCAGTACTTC. Translated, it gives CASTGGAIRDEQYF.